This entry lists 14 T cell receptor beta chains sequenced from one sample in a study of beta chain features in type 1 diabetes. Reverse transcription of all isolated RNA meant that expressed TCRB transcripts were sequenced. Method: immunoSEQ multiplex PCR; TCRdb's copy keeps in-frame clones and lacks some. This table holds 400,000 to 500,000 clones, more than 11% found once. Specimen: naive CD4+ T cells from blood. All receptors derive from a man aged 25-45 years in good health.

The CDR3 region is CASSHVSDTQYF. CDR3 coding DNA: TGTGCCAGCAGCCATGTATCCGATACGCAGTATTTT. The chain combines TRBV14 with TRBJ2-3; D gene ambiguous. The CDR3 runs 12 residues. The V gene's germline CDR1 is SGHDN and CDR2 FVKESK. Between the trimmed V and J ends, which lost 3 bases and 6 bases, there was a span of 7 bases.

The chain recombines TRBV2 with TRBJ2-1; D might be TRBD2 (6 bases). This CDR3 contains 14 residues. Germline loops: CDR1 SNHLY, CDR2 FYNNEI. The V and J ends lost 11 bases and 3 bases respectively, with 17 bases between them. The CDR3 coding sequence is TGTGCCGGAGGGACGGGTGGGAGCTACAATGAGCAGTTCTTC. Translated, it gives CAGGTGGSYNEQFF.

The V and J genes are TRBV5-4 and TRBJ2-7, with 8 bases lining up with TRBD2. The V and J ends lost 0 bases and 6 bases, in that order; junction bases with no gene match: 11. CDR3 length: 16 amino acids. Looked up from germline, CDR1 is SGHNT and CDR2 is YYREEE (reference sequence). The CDR3 DNA is TGTGCCAGCAGCTTGGATCGGGCGGGAGGAGTCCCCGAGCAGTACGTC. Amino acid sequence: CASSLDRAGGVPEQYV.

This clone was seen a handful of times. This chain links TRBV19 with TRBJ2-3; the match to TRBD2 covers 12 bases. Germline CDR1 is LNHDA and CDR2 is SQIVND (reference sequence). V gave up 8 bases and J gave up 7 bases; unmatched junction bases: 7. The CDR3 is made up of 14 amino acids. The CDR3 nucleotides read TGTGCCAGTCAGACTAGCGGGAGAGCAAATACGCAGTATTTT. This translates into CASQTSGRANTQYF.

This clone came up a few times. The chain employs TRBV28 and TRBJ2-5; 9 bases are shared with TRBD1. The CDR3 covers 15 residues. J lost 4 bases, V lost 6 bases, and 9 bases had no gene match. Germline CDR1 MDHEN, CDR2 SYDVKM. The CDR3 region is CASSLGGQGGETQYF. CDR3 DNA: TGTGCCAGCAGCCTAGGGGGACAGGGTGGAGAGACCCAGTACTTC.

This rearrangement joins TRBV4-1 to TRBJ2-1; 8 nucleotides match TRBD2. The ends lost 4 bases at V and 8 bases at J; junction bases unmatched: 19. The CDR3 consists of 18 residues. The germline V gene encodes CDR1 MGHRA and CDR2 YSYEKL. This CDR3 is CASSLNLPGLGVRDEQFF. CDR3 nucleotide sequence: TGCGCCAGCAGCCTGAACCTACCGGGACTAGGAGTTAGGGATGAGCAGTTCTTC.

The chain combines TRBV30 with TRBJ1-2, with D hard to call. The CDR3 totals 20 residues. V lost 0 bases to trimming and J lost 1 base, with 27 bases between them. Germline-derived CDR1 and CDR2 are GTSNPN and SVGIG (reference sequence). The CDR3 reads CAWSVKVAGRLRFDNYGYTF. The CDR3 nucleotides read TGTGCCTGGAGTGTAAAAGTTGCAGGAAGACTCCGTTTTGATAACTATGGCTACACCTTC.

CDR3 residues: CASSDVHLRGETQYF. Written as DNA, the CDR3 is TGTGCCAGCAGTGATGTACACCTTAGAGGGGAGACCCAGTACTTC. The chain couples TRBV25-1 to TRBJ2-5; maybe TRBD2 (5 bases). This CDR3 comprises 15 residues. Trimming took 3 bases from V and 5 from J, leaving 16 bases between them. Per the germline V gene, CDR1 is MGHDK and CDR2 is SYGVNS.

The chain recombines TRBV2 with TRBJ2-3; the match to TRBD2 covers 7 bases. Germline values: CDR1 SNHLY, CDR2 FYNNEI. V shed 1 base, J shed 3 bases, and the junction held 4 bases outside the gene matches. The length of the CDR3 is 15 residues. CDR3 residues: CASSEGGGSTDTQYF. The CDR3 DNA reads as TGTGCCAGCAGTGAAGGCGGGGGATCGACAGATACGCAGTATTTT.

J is TRBJ2-2 and V is TRBV11-2, with D perhaps matching TRBD2 (6 bases). V dropped 3 bases and J dropped 9 bases, with 20 bases sitting between them. Germline V gene data show CDR1 as SGHAT and CDR2 as FQNNGV. This CDR3 is built from 16 residues. The CDR3 region is CASSLPTRKLAWELFF. For the CDR3, the DNA is TGTGCCAGCAGCTTGCCCACCCGAAAACTAGCTTGGGAGCTGTTTTTT.

This chain connects TRBV18 to TRBJ1-6, with D uncertain. There are 14 residues in the CDR3. Per germline, CDR1 KGHSH and CDR2 LQKENI. The V and J ends lost 2 bases and 11 bases respectively, with 13 bases between them. The CDR3 loop is CASSPNEVEAPLHF. CDR3 DNA: TGTGCCAGCTCACCAAATGAGGTGGAGGCACCCCTCCACTTT.

V is TRBV28 and J is TRBJ2-7, with D possibly being TRBD2 (6 bases). V was cut by 4 bases and J by 4 bases, with 23 bases left in between. Germline values: CDR1 MDHEN, CDR2 SYDVKM. The CDR3 is 17 residues long. The CDR3 coding sequence is TGTGCCAGCAGTTCACCCTTCGGGGGTGAAATGAGTTACGAGCAGTACGTC. It encodes CASSSPFGGEMSYEQYV.

The chain joins TRBV7-9 to TRBJ1-4; 10 nucleotides agree with TRBD1. J was trimmed by 10 bases and V by 5 bases; bases with no gene match: 10. In germline, CDR1 is SEHNR, CDR2 FQNEAQ (reference sequence). The CDR3 runs 15 residues. CDR3 nucleotide sequence: TGTGCCAGCAGCAGCCGGGACAGGGGAATAGGAAAACTGTTTTTT. Translated: CASSSRDRGIGKLFF.

A few counts support this clone. The J gene is TRBJ2-5, the V gene TRBV11-3, with 7 bases that match TRBD1. Germline-derived CDR1 and CDR2 are SGHNT and YENEEA. The CDR3 consists of 13 residues. The V segment lost 7 bases and the J segment 5 bases; nucleotides outside the gene matches: 7. The chain's CDR3 is CASKAGGSETQYF. The DNA of the CDR3 is TGTGCCAGCAAGGCAGGGGGTAGTGAGACCCAGTACTTC.